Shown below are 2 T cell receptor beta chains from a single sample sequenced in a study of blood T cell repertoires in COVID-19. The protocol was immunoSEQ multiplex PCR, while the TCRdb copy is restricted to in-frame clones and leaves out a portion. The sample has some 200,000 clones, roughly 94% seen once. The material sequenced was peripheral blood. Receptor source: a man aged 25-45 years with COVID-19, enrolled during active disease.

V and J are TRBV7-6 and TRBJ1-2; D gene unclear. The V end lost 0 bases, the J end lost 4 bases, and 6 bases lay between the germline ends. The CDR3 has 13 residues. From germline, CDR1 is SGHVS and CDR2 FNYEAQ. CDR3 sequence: CASSLATPYGYTF. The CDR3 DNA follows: TGTGCCAGCAGCTTAGCTACTCCCTATGGCTACACCTTC.

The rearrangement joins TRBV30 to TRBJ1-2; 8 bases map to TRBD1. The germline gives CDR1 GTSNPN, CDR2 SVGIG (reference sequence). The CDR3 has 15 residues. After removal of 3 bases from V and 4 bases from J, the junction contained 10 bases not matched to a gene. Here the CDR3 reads CAWRPGTGHRYGYTF. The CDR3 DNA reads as TGTGCCTGGAGGCCGGGGACAGGTCATCGCTATGGCTACACCTTC.